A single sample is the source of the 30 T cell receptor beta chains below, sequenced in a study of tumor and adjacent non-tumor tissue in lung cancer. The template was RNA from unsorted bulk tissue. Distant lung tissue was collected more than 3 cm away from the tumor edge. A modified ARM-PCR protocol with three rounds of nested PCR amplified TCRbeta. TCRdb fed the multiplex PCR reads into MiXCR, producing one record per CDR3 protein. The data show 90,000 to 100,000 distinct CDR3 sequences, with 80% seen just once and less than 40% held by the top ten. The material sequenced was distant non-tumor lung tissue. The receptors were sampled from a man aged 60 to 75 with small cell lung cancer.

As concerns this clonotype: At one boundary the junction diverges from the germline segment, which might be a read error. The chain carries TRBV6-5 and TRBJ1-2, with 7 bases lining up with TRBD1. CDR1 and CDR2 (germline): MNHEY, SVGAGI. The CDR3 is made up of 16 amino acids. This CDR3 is CASSKVSETGWYGYTF. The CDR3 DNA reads TGTGCCAGCAGCAAAGTATCTGAGACAGGGTGGTATGGCTATACCTTC.

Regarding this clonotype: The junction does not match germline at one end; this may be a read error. The CDR3 sequence: CTSSSSTRNYNEQFF. The CDR3 nucleotides are TGTACCAGCAGCAGCTCTACGAGGAACTACAATGAGCAGTTCTTC. The rearrangement uses TRBV11-2 and TRBJ2-1, with D unresolved. Germline loops: CDR1 SGHAT, CDR2 FQNNGV. This CDR3 is 15 amino acids long.

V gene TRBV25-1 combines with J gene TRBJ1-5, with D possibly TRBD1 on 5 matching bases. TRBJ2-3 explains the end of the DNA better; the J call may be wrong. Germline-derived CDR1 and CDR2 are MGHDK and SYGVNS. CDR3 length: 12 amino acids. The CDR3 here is CASSQGYQPQYF. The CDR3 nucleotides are TGTGCCAGCAGTCAGGGCTATCAGCCCCAGTATTTT.

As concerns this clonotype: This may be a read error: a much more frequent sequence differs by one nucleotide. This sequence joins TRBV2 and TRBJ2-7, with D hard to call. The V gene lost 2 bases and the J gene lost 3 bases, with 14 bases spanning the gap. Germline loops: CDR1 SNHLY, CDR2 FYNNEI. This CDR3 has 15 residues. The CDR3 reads CASSEWPGSGYEQYF. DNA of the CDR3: TGTGCCAGCAGTGAATGGCCAGGATCAGGCTACGAGCAGTACTTC. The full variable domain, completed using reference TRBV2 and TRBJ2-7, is EPEVTQTPSHQVTQMGQEVILRCVPISNHLYFYWYRQILGQKVEFLVSFYNNEISEKSEIFDDQFSVERPDGSNFTLKIRSTKLEDSAMYFCASSEWPGSGYEQYFGPGTRLTVT.

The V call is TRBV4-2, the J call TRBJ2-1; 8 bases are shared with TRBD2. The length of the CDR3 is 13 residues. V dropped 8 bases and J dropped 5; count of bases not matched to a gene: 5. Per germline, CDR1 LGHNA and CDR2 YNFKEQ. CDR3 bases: TGTGCCAGCGGGACTAGTGCAAACAATGAGCAGTTCTTC. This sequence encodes CASGTSANNEQFF.

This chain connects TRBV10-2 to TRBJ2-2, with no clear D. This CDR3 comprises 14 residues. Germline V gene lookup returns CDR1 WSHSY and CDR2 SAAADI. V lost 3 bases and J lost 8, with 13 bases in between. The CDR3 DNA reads TGCGCCAGCAGTGATAGCATATCCACTGGGGAGCTGTTTTTT. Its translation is CASSDSISTGELFF.

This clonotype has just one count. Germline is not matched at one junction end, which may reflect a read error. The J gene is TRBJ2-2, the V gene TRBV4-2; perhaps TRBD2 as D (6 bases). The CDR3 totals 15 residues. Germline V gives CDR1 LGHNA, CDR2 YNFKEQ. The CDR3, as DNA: TGTGCCAGCAAACTAGAGAGAGATGATGGCGGGGAACTGTTTTTT. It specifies CASKLERDDGGELFF.

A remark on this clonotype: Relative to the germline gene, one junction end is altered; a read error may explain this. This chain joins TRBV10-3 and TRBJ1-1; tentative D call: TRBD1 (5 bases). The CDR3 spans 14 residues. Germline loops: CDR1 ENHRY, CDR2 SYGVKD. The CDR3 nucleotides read TGTGCCATCAGTGTGGGACTGGAGCTAGCTGAAGTTTTCTTT. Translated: CAISVGLELAEVFF.

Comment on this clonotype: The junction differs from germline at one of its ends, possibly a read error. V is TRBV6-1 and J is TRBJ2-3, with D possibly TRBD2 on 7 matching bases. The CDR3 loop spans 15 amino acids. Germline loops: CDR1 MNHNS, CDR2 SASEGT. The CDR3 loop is CASREGGYSTYTQYF. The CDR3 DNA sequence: TGTGCCAGCAGAGAGGGGGGGTATAGCACATATACGCAGTATTTT.

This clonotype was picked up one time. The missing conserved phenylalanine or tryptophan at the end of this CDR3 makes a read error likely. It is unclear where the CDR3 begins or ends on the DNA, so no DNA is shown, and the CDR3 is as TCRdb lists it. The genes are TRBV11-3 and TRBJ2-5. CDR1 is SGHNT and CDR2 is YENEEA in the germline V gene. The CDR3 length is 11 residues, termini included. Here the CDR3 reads CASSLLETRYS.

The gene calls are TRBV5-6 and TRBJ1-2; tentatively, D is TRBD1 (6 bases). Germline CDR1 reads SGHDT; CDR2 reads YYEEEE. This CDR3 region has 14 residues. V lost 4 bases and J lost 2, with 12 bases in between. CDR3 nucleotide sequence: TGTGCCAGCAGCGTGCAACAGGGAAACTATGGCTACACCTTC. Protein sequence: CASSVQQGNYGYTF.

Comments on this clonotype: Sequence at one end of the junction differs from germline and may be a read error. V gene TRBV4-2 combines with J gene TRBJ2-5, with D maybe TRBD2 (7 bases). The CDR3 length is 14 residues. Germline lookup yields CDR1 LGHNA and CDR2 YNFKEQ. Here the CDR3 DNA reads TGCGCCAGCAGCCAAGGGGGGGAGCAAGAGACCCAGTACTTC. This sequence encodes CASSQGGEQETQYF.

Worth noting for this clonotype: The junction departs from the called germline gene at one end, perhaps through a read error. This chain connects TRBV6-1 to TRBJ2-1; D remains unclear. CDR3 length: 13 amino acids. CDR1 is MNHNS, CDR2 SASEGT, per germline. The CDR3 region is CATQQSSYNEELF. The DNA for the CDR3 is TGTGCCACCCAACAGAGCTCCTACAATGAGGAGCTCTTC.

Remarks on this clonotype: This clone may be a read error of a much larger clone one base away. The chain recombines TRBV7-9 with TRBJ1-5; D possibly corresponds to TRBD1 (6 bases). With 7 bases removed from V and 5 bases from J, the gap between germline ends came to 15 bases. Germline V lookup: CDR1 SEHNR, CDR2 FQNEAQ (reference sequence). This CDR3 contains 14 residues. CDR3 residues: CASNKQGRDQPQHF. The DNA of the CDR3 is TGTGCCAGCAACAAACAGGGTAGAGATCAGCCCCAGCATTTT.

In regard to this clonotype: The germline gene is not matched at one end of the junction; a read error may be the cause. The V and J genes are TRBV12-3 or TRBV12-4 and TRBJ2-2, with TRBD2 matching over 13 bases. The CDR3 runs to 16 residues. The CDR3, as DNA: TGTGCCAGCAGACGGACTAGCGGGAGACAGACCGGGAAGCTGTTTTTT. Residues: CASRRTSGRQTGKLFF.

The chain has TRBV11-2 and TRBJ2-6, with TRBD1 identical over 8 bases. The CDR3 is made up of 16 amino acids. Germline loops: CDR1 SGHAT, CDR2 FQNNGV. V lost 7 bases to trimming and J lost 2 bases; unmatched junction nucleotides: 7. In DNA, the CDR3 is TGTGCCAGCAACTCCCAGGGGGCGCCTGGGGCCAACGTCCTGACTTTC. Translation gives CASNSQGAPGANVLTF. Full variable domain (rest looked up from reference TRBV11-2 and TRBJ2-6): EAGVAQSPRYKIIEKRQSVAFWCNPISGHATLYWYQQILGQGPKLLIQFQNNGVVDDSQLPKDRFSAERLKGVDSTLKIQPAKLEDSAVYLCASNSQGAPGANVLTFGAGSRLTVL.

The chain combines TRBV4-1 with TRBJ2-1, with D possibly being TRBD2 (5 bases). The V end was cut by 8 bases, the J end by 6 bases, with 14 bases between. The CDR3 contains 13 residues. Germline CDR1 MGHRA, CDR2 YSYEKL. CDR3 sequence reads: CASRFTSGNEQFF. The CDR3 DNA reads TGCGCCAGCCGCTTCACAAGCGGCAATGAGCAGTTCTTC.

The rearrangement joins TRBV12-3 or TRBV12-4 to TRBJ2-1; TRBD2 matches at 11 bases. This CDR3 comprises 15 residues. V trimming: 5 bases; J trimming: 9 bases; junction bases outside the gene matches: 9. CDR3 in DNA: TGTGCCAGCAGTCGCACTAGCGGGAGTCACACTGAGCAGTTCTTC. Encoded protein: CASSRTSGSHTEQFF.

This CDR3 reads CARSMGLGGYEQFV. CDR3 DNA sequence: TGTGCCAGGAGCATGGGACTAGGAGGCTACGAGCAGTTCGTC. The rearrangement uses TRBV11-2 and TRBJ2-7; TRBD2 matches 8 bases. CDR3 length: 14 amino acids. Per germline, CDR1 SGHAT and CDR2 FQNNGV.

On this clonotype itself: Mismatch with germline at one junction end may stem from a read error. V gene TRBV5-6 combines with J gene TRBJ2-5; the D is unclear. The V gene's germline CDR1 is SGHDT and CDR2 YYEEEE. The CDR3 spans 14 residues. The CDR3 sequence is CASSLTGGQKTQYF. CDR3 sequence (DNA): TGTGCCAGCAGCTTAACGGGCGGCCAAAAGACCCAGTACTTC.

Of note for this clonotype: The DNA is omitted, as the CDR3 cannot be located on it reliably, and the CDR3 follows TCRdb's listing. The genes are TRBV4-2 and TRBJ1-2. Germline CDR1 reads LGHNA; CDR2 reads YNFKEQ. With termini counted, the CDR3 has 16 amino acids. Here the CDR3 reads CVSSQERGTSYGCYTF.

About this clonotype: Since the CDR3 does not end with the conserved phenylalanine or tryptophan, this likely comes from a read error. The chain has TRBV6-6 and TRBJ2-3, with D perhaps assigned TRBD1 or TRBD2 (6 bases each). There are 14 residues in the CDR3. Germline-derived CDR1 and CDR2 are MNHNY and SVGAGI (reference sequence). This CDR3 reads CVTGRGLGTDTQYY. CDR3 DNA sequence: TGTGTAACGGGCAGGGGACTTGGGACAGATACGCAGTATTAT.

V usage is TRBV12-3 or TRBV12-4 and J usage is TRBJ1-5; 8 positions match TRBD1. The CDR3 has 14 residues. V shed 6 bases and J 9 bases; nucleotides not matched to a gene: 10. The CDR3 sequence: CASSWTGIDGPQHF. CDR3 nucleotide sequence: TGTGCCAGCAGCTGGACAGGGATTGATGGGCCCCAGCATTTT.

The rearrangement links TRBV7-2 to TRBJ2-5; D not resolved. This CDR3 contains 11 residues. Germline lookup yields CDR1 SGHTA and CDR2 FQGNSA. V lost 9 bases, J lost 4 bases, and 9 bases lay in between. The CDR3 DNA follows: TGTGCCAGTACCTTAGCAGAGACCCAGTACTTC. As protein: CASTLAETQYF.

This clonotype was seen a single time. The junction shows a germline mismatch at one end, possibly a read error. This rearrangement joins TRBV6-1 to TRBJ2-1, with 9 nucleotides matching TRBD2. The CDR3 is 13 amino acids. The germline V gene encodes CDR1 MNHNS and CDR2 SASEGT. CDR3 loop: CTSSEVGAGGGFF. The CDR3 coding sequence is TGTACCAGCAGTGAAGTAGGGGCGGGGGGGGGATTCTTC.

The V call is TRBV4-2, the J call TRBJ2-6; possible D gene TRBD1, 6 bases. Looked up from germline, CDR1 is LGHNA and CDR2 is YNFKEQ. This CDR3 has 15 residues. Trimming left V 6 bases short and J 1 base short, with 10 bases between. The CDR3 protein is CASRRDNSGANVLTF. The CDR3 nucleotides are TGTGCCAGCAGACGGGACAATTCTGGGGCCAACGTCCTGACTTTC.

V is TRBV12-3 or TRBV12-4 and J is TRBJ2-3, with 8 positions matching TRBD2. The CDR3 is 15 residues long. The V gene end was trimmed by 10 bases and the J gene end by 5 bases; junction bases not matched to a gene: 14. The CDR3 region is CANNPRGLEGDTQYF. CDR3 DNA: TGTGCCAACAATCCTAGGGGACTAGAGGGAGATACGCAGTATTTT.

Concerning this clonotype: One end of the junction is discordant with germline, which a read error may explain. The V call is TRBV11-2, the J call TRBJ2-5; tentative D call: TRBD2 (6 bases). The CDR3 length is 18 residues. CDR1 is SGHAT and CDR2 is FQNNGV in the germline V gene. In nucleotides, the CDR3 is TGTGCCAGCAGCTTAGCAGCGGGCCTCCTTATCAAACAAGAGACTCAGTGCTTC. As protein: CASSLAAGLLIKQETQCF.

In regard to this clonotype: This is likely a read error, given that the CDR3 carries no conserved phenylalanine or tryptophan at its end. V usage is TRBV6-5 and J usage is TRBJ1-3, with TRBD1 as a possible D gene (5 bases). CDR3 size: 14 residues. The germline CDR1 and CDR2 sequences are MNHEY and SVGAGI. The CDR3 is CVSRDNKVGNTIYL. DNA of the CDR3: TGTGTCAGCAGGGATAATAAAGTTGGAAACACCATATATTTG.

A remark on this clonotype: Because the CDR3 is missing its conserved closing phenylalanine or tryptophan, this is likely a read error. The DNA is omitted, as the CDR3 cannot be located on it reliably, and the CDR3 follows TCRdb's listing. CDR3: CASSLGRGGYNEQLI. The chain carries TRBV5-4 and TRBJ2-1; TRBD1 reflects the table's D call only, with no check against the DNA. Inclusive of both ends, the CDR3 amounts to 15 amino acids. Germline CDR1 is SGHNT and CDR2 is YYREEE (reference sequence).